In its sample, the clone carrying this T cell receptor beta chain was seen once. This may come from a read error, since a much larger clone is one base off. The conserved final phenylalanine or tryptophan is absent from the CDR3, which likely points to a read error. Regions amplified from RNA transcripts were the TCR beta CDR3 regions. The study used the HTBI primer set for a first-round RT-PCR of the TCR CDR3. One entry per CDR3 protein, called by TCRdb with MiXCR from the multiplex PCR reads. Here the sample spans roughly 380,000 distinct CDR3 sequences, about 19% being singletons. The V segment lost 3 bases and the J segment 1 base; nucleotides outside the gene matches: 8. This CDR3 spans 15 amino acids. Germline lookup yields CDR1 DFQATT and CDR2 SNEGSKA (reference sequence). The data belong to a study of T cells in Graves' hyperthyroidism and ophthalmopathy. Stable Graves' hyperthyroidism denoted no ophthalmopathy progression over 18 months. Diagnostic decisions used clinical symptoms, serum thyroxine and TRAb, thyroid ultrasound and orbital computed tomography. PBMCs were collected from a roughly 10 ml volume of fresh peripheral blood.

Input material: blood. The rearrangement uses TRBV20-1 and TRBJ1-1, with 7 bases aligning to TRBD1. This sequence originates from a woman aged 18-30 years with Graves' hyperthyroidism. DNA of the CDR3: TGCAGTGCTAGCGCAGGGGGAAATTGGAACACTGAAGCTTTCTAT. This encodes CSASAGGNWNTEAFY.